These 20 T cell receptor beta chains share one sample of origin, sequenced in a study of blood T cell repertoires in COVID-19. Clones were read by immunoSEQ multiplex PCR, and TCRdb kept only the in-frame ones, dropping some. There are some 130,000 clones in the sample; about 89% occur only once, and about an eighth lies in the top ten. Sample: peripheral blood. Every receptor here comes from a woman between 65 and 79 years old with COVID-19, enrolled during active disease.

The rearrangement joins TRBV7-2 to TRBJ1-3; D gene uncertain. The CDR3 extends over 15 amino acids. CDR1 and CDR2 from the germline V gene are SGHTA and FQGNSA. Trimming left V 5 bases short and J 4 bases short, with 15 bases between. In DNA form, the CDR3 reads TGTGCCAGCAGCCGTGACTCCACGGGGGGAAACACCATATATTTT. Amino acid sequence: CASSRDSTGGNTIYF.

V usage is TRBV7-9 and J usage is TRBJ2-7, with D possibly being TRBD1 (5 bases). The germline V and J ends were trimmed by 11 bases and 5 bases, with 16 bases remaining between them. The CDR3 runs 12 residues. CDR1 SEHNR and CDR2 FQNEAQ come from the germline V gene (reference sequence). CDR3 residues: CASQGQSNEQYF. In DNA, the CDR3 is TGTGCCTCCCAGGGCCAGTCCAACGAGCAGTACTTC.

The chain carries TRBV15 and TRBJ2-7, with 8 bases fitting TRBD2. Trimming at V came to 1 base and at J to 2 bases, leaving 1 base not matched to a gene. Germline CDR1 is LNHNV and CDR2 is YYDKDF (reference sequence). The CDR3 consists of 14 residues. Written as DNA, the CDR3 is TGTGCCACCAGCAGAGGGACTAGCCCCTACGAGCAGTACTTC. Translated: CATSRGTSPYEQYF.

This clone was picked up one time. The chain couples TRBV19 to TRBJ2-1; TRBD1 matches 9 bases. Losses at the gene ends were 6 bases for V and 5 bases for J; bases not matched to a gene: 14. The length of the CDR3 is 17 residues. The germline CDR1 and CDR2 sequences are LNHDA and SQIVND (reference sequence). The CDR3 DNA follows: TGTGCCAGTAGGACAGGGGGGGACCCCGGGACTCACAATGAGCAGTTCTTC. This sequence encodes CASRTGGDPGTHNEQFF. Variable domain in full (rest from reference TRBV19 and TRBJ2-1): DGGITQSPKYLFRKEGQNVTLSCEQNLNHDAMYWYRQDPGQGLRLIYYSQIVNDFQKGDIAEGYSVSREKKESFPLTVTSAQKNPTAFYLCASRTGGDPGTHNEQFFGPGTRLTVL.

The chain couples TRBV7-2 to TRBJ2-3, with a weak D call TRBD2 (5 bases). This CDR3 is built from 15 residues. V lost 7 bases to trimming and J lost 6 bases, with 20 bases between them. From germline, CDR1 is SGHTA and CDR2 FQGNSA. This CDR3 is CASTQASLGGDTQYF. CDR3 in DNA: TGTGCCAGCACCCAAGCTTCGCTGGGCGGGGATACGCAGTATTTT.

This chain connects TRBV19 to TRBJ1-5; 7 positions agree with TRBD1. The CDR3 runs to 15 residues. CDR1 and CDR2 from the germline V gene are LNHDA and SQIVND (reference sequence). V lost 1 base, J lost 2 bases, and 2 bases stayed unmatched. The CDR3 here is CASSIADRGNQPQHF. In DNA form, the CDR3 reads TGTGCCAGTAGTATAGCCGACAGGGGCAATCAGCCCCAGCATTTT.

In its sample, this clone was seen once. This chain uses TRBV19 with TRBJ1-3; D is unresolved. This CDR3 comprises 16 residues. V was shortened by 0 bases and J by 2 bases, with 11 bases between the two germline ends. Germline loops: CDR1 LNHDA, CDR2 SQIVND (reference sequence). The CDR3 DNA sequence: TGTGCCAGTAGTATAGATCGGGGAACGGCTGGAAACACCATATATTTT. Translation: CASSIDRGTAGNTIYF.

The chain has TRBV14 and TRBJ2-2, with 10 nucleotides matching TRBD1. CDR1 is SGHDN, CDR2 FVKESK, per germline. There are 17 residues in the CDR3. V shed 4 bases and J 4 bases; nucleotides not matched to a gene: 9. Written as DNA, the CDR3 is TGTGCCAGCAGCCTCTCAAGACAGGGGGCAGGCACCGGGGAGCTGTTTTTT. This gives the protein CASSLSRQGAGTGELFF.

The V and J genes are TRBV6-5 and TRBJ2-1; 10 positions match TRBD1. V was pared by 4 bases and J by 7 bases, with 1 base of the junction left unmatched. The CDR3 runs to 13 residues. Germline V lookup: CDR1 MNHEY, CDR2 SVGAGI. The CDR3 sequence: CASSSDRGNEQFF. The DNA of the CDR3 is TGTGCCAGCAGTTCGGACAGGGGGAATGAGCAGTTCTTC.

The chain employs TRBV2 and TRBJ2-3, with a weak D call TRBD1 (5 bases). The CDR3 is 13 amino acids. The V gene lost 6 bases and the J gene lost 2 bases, with 9 bases spanning the gap. The germline CDR1 and CDR2 sequences are SNHLY and FYNNEI. CDR3 DNA: TGTGCCAGCAGGTTCAGGGCCACAGATACGCAGTATTTT. This gives the protein CASRFRATDTQYF.

The chain uses TRBV5-4 and TRBJ2-2, with 8 bases fitting TRBD2. The CDR3 consists of 18 residues. J gave up 3 bases and V 3 bases, and 13 bases lay outside the gene matches. Germline V CDR1 and CDR2: SGHNT, YYREEE (reference sequence). DNA of the CDR3: TGTGCCAGCAGCTGGAAGCGGGGGACCCAGAGGGACACCGGGGAGCTGTTTTTT. Protein product: CASSWKRGTQRDTGELFF.

The chain is built from TRBV29-1 and TRBJ1-5, with D possibly being TRBD1 (5 bases). Between the trimmed V and J ends, which lost 4 bases and 2 bases, there was a span of 12 bases. This CDR3 region has 14 residues. CDR1 and CDR2 (germline): SQVTM, ANQGSEA. The DNA for the CDR3 is TGCAGCGTTGGAACGGGAGGGGGCAATCAGCCCCAGCATTTT. As protein: CSVGTGGGNQPQHF.

This chain links TRBV7-3 with TRBJ1-2; TRBD1 agrees at 8 bases. Unmatched junction bases numbered 10, after V lost 2 bases and J lost 8 bases. The CDR3 runs 15 residues. Per the germline V gene, CDR1 is SGHTA and CDR2 is FQGTGA. The CDR3 coding sequence is TGTGCCAGCAGCTTAGGGTCAGGGGGCCTCTCGGGCTACACCTTC. Protein sequence: CASSLGSGGLSGYTF.

The chain couples TRBV19 to TRBJ2-2; D call uncertain. This CDR3 has 14 amino acids. Per germline, CDR1 LNHDA and CDR2 SQIVND (reference sequence). The V end lost 5 bases, the J end lost 1 base, and 8 bases lay between the germline ends. The CDR3 DNA follows: TGTGCCAGTAGTCCTAGATTGAACACCGGGGAGCTGTTTTTT. Translating gives CASSPRLNTGELFF.

The chain links TRBV2 to TRBJ2-2, with 8 bases fitting TRBD2. The CDR3 sequence is 16 residues long. Trimming took 4 bases from V and 4 from J; bases not matched to a gene: 8. CDR1 and CDR2 (germline): SNHLY, FYNNEI. CDR3 sequence reads: CASSAHGGAVTGELFF. The CDR3 DNA is TGTGCCAGCAGTGCCCACGGGGGGGCCGTCACCGGGGAGCTGTTTTTT.

The chain is built from TRBV3-1 (or the pseudogene TRBV3-2) and TRBJ2-7, with no clear D. V was clipped by 1 base and J by 6 bases, with 19 bases between them. The CDR3 runs to 16 residues. Per germline, CDR1 LGHDT and CDR2 YNNKEL (reference sequence). The CDR3 nucleotides read TGTGCCAGCAGCCAAGTGTACCCTGAGTCAAGTGGCGAGCAGTACTTC. This gives the protein CASSQVYPESSGEQYF.

The V gene is TRBV4-2, the J gene TRBJ2-1; 11 positions agree with TRBD2. V lost 2 bases and J lost 8; bases outside the gene matches: 11. CDR1 is LGHNA and CDR2 is YNFKEQ in the germline V gene. CDR3 length: 17 amino acids. The chain's CDR3 is CASSQSASGGLSDEQFF. CDR3 DNA: TGTGCCAGCAGCCAATCGGCTAGCGGGGGGCTAAGCGATGAGCAGTTCTTC.

The chain uses TRBV2 and TRBJ1-5; a possible D gene is TRBD1 (5 bases). The CDR3 has 15 residues. The germline V gene has CDR1 SNHLY and CDR2 FYNNEI. V shed 6 bases and J shed 3 bases, with 15 bases lying between them. DNA of the CDR3: TGTGCCAGCAGGGCCGGAGGGGCCCCCAATCAGCCCCAGCATTTT. It codes for CASRAGGAPNQPQHF.

V gene TRBV27 combines with J gene TRBJ1-6; possibly TRBD1 for D (5 bases). Trimming pared 2 bases from V and 9 bases from J, leaving 14 bases between. This CDR3 is 15 amino acids long. Germline V gives CDR1 MNHEY, CDR2 SMNVEV (reference sequence). CDR3 sequence: CASSLGAGRSSPLHF. CDR3 nucleotides: TGTGCCAGCAGTTTAGGGGCAGGGCGGTCTTCACCCCTCCACTTT.

The rearrangement uses TRBV3-1 (or the pseudogene TRBV3-2) and TRBJ1-3, with a possible D match to TRBD1 (6 bases). This CDR3 is built from 17 residues. V dropped 2 bases and J dropped 4 bases, with 18 bases sitting between them. Per germline, CDR1 LGHDT and CDR2 YNNKEL (reference sequence). The CDR3 DNA is TGTGCCAGCAGCCAATTTTCGACAGGACAGATAGGAAACACCATATATTTT. Translating it yields CASSQFSTGQIGNTIYF.